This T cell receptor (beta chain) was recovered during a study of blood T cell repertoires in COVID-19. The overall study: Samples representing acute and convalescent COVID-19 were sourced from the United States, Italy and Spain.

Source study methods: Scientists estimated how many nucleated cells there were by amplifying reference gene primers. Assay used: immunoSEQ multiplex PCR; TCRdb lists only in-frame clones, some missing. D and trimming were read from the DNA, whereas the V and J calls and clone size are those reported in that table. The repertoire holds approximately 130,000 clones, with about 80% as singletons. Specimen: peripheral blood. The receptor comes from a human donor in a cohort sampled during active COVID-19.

CDR3 bases: TGCGCCAGCAGCGGCGGTAGCGGGGACGCGAACACCGGGGAGCTGTTTTTT. Translated, it gives CASSGGSGDANTGELFF. The chain uses TRBV5-1 and TRBJ2-2; TRBD2 agrees at 8 bases. The CDR3 length is 17 residues. Germline CDR1 SGHRS, CDR2 YFSETQ. With 4 bases clipped from V and 0 bases from J, the junction kept 8 bases outside the gene matches.